This entry features one T cell receptor beta chain sequence. Its specificity is not known. These data are taken from a study of CD8 T cells in ankylosing spondylitis. This CDR3 is built from 15 residues. The trim removed 3 bases at V and 1 base at J, leaving 3 bases unmatched. Germline V gene sequence: CDR1 SGHTA, CDR2 FQGNSA. General study results and limits: Significant enrichment of disease-linked clones was reportedly seen in matched ankylosing spondylitis synovial fluid. Blood of patients with ankylosing spondylitis appeared to be characterized by a TCR beta motif of several highly homologous variants.

By quantitative 5'-RACE with molecular barcodes, the TCR beta libraries were made. TCRdb itself ran the 5' RACE reads through MiXCR, one entry per CDR3 protein. The sample comprises about 800,000 distinct CDR3 sequences, 12% of which are singletons, and around 0.51% rests with the top ten. V gene TRBV7-2 combines with J gene TRBJ2-5, with TRBD1 identical over 9 bases. The sequenced sample consisted of blood, either unsorted or a sorted T cell fraction (not recorded which). The source of this sequence is a male donor with ankylosing spondylitis. CDR3 nucleotide sequence: TGTGCCAGCAGCTTCATGGGACAGGGCCAAGAGACCCAGTACTTC. The encoded protein is CASSFMGQGQETQYF.